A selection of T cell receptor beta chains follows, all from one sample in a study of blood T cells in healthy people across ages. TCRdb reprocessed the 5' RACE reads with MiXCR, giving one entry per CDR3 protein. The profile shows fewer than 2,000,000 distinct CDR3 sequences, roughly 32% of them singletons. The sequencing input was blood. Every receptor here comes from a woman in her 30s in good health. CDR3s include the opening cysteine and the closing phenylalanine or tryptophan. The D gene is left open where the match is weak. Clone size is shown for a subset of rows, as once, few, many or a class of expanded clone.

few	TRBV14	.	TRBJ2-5	CASSQGSGVDETQYF	TGTGCCAGCAGCCAAGGGTCGGGAGTAGACGAGACCCAGTACTTC
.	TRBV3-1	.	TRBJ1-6	CASSARDKGRDNSPLHF	TGTGCCAGCAGCGCCCGGGACAAGGGAAGGGACAATTCACCCCTCCACTTT
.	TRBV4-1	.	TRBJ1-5	CASSLSAAHSNQPQHF	TGCGCCAGCAGCCTTTCGGCAGCCCATAGCAATCAGCCCCAGCATTTT
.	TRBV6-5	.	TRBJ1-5	CASSRGGRNQPQHF	TGTGCCAGCAGCCGTGGGGGAAGAAATCAGCCCCAGCATTTT
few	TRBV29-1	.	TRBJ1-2	CSVDPGGFGGYTF	TGCAGCGTTGACCCCGGGGGGTTTGGAGGCTACACCTTC
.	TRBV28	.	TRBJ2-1	CASSLSGAGSYNEQFF	TGTGCCAGCAGTTTAAGTGGGGCTGGGTCCTACAATGAGCAGTTCTTC
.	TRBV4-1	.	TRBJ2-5	CASSQDPGGGKTQYF	TGCGCCAGCAGCCAAGATCCAGGCGGGGGCAAGACCCAGTACTTC
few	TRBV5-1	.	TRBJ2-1	CASSHRSYNEQFF	TGCGCCAGCAGCCATCGAAGCTACAATGAGCAGTTCTTC
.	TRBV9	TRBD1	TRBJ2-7	CASSVRGQGAYEQYF	TGTGCCAGCAGCGTCCGTGGCCAGGGGGCCTACGAGCAGTACTTC
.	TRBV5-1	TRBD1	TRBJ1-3	CASSLDGQGAPGNTIYF	TGCGCCAGCAGCTTGGACGGACAGGGGGCGCCTGGAAACACCATATATTTT
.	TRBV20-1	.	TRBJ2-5	CGAKVGDPQETQYF	TGCGGTGCTAAGGTGGGGGACCCCCAAGAGACCCAGTACTTC
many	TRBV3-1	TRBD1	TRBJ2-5	CASSQNRGGETQYF	TGTGCCAGCAGCCAAAACAGGGGCGGGGAGACCCAGTACTTC
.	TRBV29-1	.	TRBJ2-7	CSVKGHRTSASYEQYF	TGCAGCGTGAAGGGTCATCGAACTTCTGCCTCCTACGAGCAGTACTTC
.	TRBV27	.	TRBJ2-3	CASSSVRTEGADTQYF	TGTGCCAGCAGTTCGGTTCGGACGGAGGGGGCAGATACGCAGTATTTT
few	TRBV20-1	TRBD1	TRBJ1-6	CSSSVSDRGDSPLHF	TGCAGTTCCTCCGTCTCGGACAGGGGGGACTCACCCCTCCACTTT
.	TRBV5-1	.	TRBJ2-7	CASSLGGSQYEQYF	TGCGCCAGCAGCTTGGGAGGCAGCCAATACGAGCAGTACTTC
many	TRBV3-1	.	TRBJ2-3	CASSQWGRGTDTQYF	TGTGCCAGCAGCCAATGGGGCAGGGGCACAGATACGCAGTATTTT
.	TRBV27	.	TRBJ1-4	CASSLSGIQLSTNEKLFF	TGTGCCAGCAGTCTATCCGGGATCCAACTCTCAACTAATGAAAAACTGTTTTTT
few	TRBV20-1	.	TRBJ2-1	CSAGRDEQFF	TGCAGTGCCGGAAGGGATGAGCAGTTCTTC
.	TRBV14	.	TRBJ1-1	CASSQEFLGAEAFF	TGTGCCAGCAGCCAAGAATTTCTCGGGGCTGAAGCTTTCTTT
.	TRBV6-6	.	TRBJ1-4	CASTPWGGEELFF	TGTGCCAGCACCCCATGGGGGGGTGAAGAACTGTTTTTT
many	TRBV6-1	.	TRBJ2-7	CASHREGSNEQYF	TGTGCCAGCCACAGGGAAGGATCGAATGAGCAGTACTTC
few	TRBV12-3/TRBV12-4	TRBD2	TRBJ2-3	CASSLGERGGTDTQYF	TGTGCCAGCAGTTTAGGGGAGCGGGGAGGGACAGATACGCAGTATTTT
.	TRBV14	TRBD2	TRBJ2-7	CASSQPSGGGAKKQYF	TGTGCCAGCAGCCAACCTAGCGGGGGGGGCGCGAAGAAGCAGTACTTC
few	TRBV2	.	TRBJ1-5	CASSASTVSNQPQHF	TGTGCCAGCAGTGCTTCGACAGTGAGCAATCAGCCCCAGCATTTT
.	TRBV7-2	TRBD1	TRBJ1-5	CASSLDRVTTQPQHF	TGTGCCAGCAGCTTGGACAGGGTTACGACTCAGCCTCAGCATTTT
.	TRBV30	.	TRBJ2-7	CAWSNGGGREQYF	TGTGCCTGGAGTAACGGGGGAGGACGCGAGCAGTACTTC
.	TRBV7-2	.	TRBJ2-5	CASSLSLPNEQYF	TGTGCCAGCAGCTTAAGTCTCCCCAATGAGCAGTACTTC
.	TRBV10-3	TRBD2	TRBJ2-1	CAAQPLAGGYNEQFF	TGTGCCGCCCAGCCCCTGGCGGGGGGGTACAATGAGCAGTTCTTC
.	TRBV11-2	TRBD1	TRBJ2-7	CASSCSLTGGLNYEQYF	TGTGCCAGCAGCTGCAGCCTAACAGGGGGCCTTAACTACGAGCAGTACTTC
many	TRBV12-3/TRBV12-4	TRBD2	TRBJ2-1	CASSLLASGGEQFF	TGTGCCAGCAGTCTTCTGGCGAGCGGGGGTGAGCAGTTCTTC
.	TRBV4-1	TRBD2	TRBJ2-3	CASSPPLGRGFLDTQYF	TGCGCCAGCAGCCCCCCCTTAGGGCGGGGGTTTTTAGATACGCAGTATTTT
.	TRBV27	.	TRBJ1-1	CASSSSGTENAEAFF	TGTGCCAGCAGTTCCTCCGGGACGGAGAACGCTGAAGCTTTCTTT
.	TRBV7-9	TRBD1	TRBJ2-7	CASSSGQGGRETQCF	TGTGCCAGCAGCTCCGGACAGGGGGGGAGGGAGACCCAGTGCTTC
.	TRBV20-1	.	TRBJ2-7	CSAPTGTNEQYF	TGCAGTGCTCCTACAGGGACGAACGAGCAGTACTTC
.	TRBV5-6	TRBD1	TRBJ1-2	CASRIQGNGYTF	TGTGCCAGCAGGATACAGGGGAACGGCTACACCTTC
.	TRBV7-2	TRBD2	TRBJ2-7	CASSLLGLAGGGLYEQYF	TGTGCCAGCAGCTTATTGGGACTAGCGGGGGGCGGTCTTTACGAGCAGTACTTC
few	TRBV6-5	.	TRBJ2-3	CASSYLAPLERELTDTQYF	TGTGCCAGCAGTTACCTGGCCCCTCTAGAGCGAGAACTCACAGATACGCAGTATTTT
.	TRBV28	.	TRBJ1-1	CASSLRPRHTEAFF	TGTGCCAGCAGTTTGCGGCCGCGGCACACTGAAGCTTTCTTT
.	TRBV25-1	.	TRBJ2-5	CASSELVTGRETQYF	TGTGCCAGCAGTGAATTAGTGACAGGACGAGAGACCCAGTACTTC
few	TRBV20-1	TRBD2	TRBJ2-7	CSATIGLAGGLEQYF	TGCAGTGCTACTATAGGGCTAGCGGGGGGGCTCGAGCAGTACTTC
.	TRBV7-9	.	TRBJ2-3	CASSKAAGTDTQYF	TGTGCCAGCAGCAAAGCGGCTGGCACAGATACGCAGTATTTT
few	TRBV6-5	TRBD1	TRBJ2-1	CASSYSGTGEQFF	TGTGCCAGCAGTTACTCTGGGACAGGGGAGCAGTTCTTC
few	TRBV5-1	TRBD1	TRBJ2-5	CVSSLGQGGFQETQYF	TGCGTCAGCAGCTTGGGACAGGGAGGCTTCCAAGAGACCCAGTACTTC
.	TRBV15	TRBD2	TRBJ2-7	CATSRVSLAVNYEQYF	TGTGCCACCAGCAGAGTGAGCCTAGCGGTTAACTACGAGCAGTACTTC
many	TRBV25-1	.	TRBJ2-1	CASSGSFIYNEQFF	TGTGCCAGCAGTGGGTCTTTTATCTACAATGAGCAGTTCTTC
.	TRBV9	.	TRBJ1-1	CASSTHKNTEAFF	TGTGCCAGCAGCACACACAAGAACACTGAAGCTTTCTTT
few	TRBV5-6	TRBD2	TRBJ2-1	CASSLAGLAHRNEQFF	TGTGCCAGCAGCTTGGCCGGACTAGCTCATAGAAATGAGCAGTTCTTC
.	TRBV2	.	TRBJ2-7	CASRRGGSTYEQYF	TGTGCCAGCAGGCGAGGGGGGTCTACCTACGAGCAGTACTTC
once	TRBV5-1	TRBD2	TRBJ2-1	CASSLEAGDRNNEQFF	TGCGCCAGCAGCTTGGAAGCGGGAGACAGGAACAATGAGCAGTTCTTC
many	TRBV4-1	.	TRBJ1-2	CASSPRGVSNYGYTF	TGCGCCAGCAGCCCCCGAGGGGTTTCTAACTATGGCTACACCTTC
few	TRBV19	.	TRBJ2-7	CASRPTGRPYEQYF	TGTGCCAGTAGACCTACAGGGCGCCCCTACGAGCAGTACTTC
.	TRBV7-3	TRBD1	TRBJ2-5	CASSLGGRGKETQYF	TGTGCCAGCAGCCTAGGGGGCAGAGGGAAGGAGACCCAGTACTTC
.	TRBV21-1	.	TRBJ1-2	CASSLYQKPGTDYGYTF	TGTGCCAGCAGCCTCTACCAAAAACCCGGGACAGACTATGGCTACACCTTC
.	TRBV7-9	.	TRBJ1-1	CASSLGELMNTEAFF	TGTGCCAGCAGCTTAGGGGAACTCATGAACACTGAAGCTTTCTTT
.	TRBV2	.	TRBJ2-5	CASTVTGETQYF	TGTGCCAGCACCGTGACAGGAGAGACCCAGTACTTC
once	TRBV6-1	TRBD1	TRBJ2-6	CASSPGTGKSGANVLTF	TGTGCCAGCAGTCCCGGGACAGGGAAGTCTGGGGCCAACGTCCTGACTTTC
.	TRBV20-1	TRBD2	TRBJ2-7	CSANSGYSYEQYF	TGCAGTGCAAATAGCGGGTACTCCTACGAGCAGTACTTC
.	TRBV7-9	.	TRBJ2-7	CASGFENDGYEQYF	TGTGCCAGCGGCTTCGAGAATGACGGCTACGAGCAGTACTTC
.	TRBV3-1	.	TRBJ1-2	CASSQDRGALGTF	TGTGCCAGCAGCCAAGATCGTGGGGCACTGGGCACCTTC